The rows below give T cell receptor beta chains drawn from one sample of a study of vaccination effects on CD4 cells after COVID-19. The data were produced by immunoSEQ multiplex PCR, yet TCRdb's version contains in-frame clones alone and is incomplete. The sample has nearly 30,000 clones, 80% to 85% seen once; the top ten hold about 5.7%. The antigens these receptors bind are not known. Sequences were derived from CD4+ T cells from PBMCs cultured with SARS-CoV-2 spike peptides, sampled after COVID-19 vaccination. The source is a human donor who received a COVID-19 vaccine. Some clones in this sample may be carry-over from other donors' samples. The CDR3 runs from the conserved cysteine through the conserved F or W. Fields, in order: J gene, CDR3 length, D gene, V gene, clone size, CDR3 protein, CDR3 DNA. The D gene is left open where the match is weak. Size tells how often a clone was seen (once, few, many) or the class of an expanded clone, and some rows leave it out.

J: TRBJ1-2; length: 16; D: -; V: TRBV28; size: -; CDR3: CASSSRWGGRPYGYTF; DNA: TGTGCCAGCAGCTCAAGATGGGGAGGCCGTCCCTATGGCTACACCTTC
J: TRBJ1-6; length: 16; D: -; V: TRBV28; size: -; CDR3: CASSRDRASYNSPLHF; DNA: TGTGCCAGCAGCCGGGACCGAGCCTCCTATAATTCACCCCTCCACTTT
J: TRBJ2-1; length: 13; D: -; V: TRBV18; size: -; CDR3: CASSPSSDNEQFF; DNA: TGTGCCAGCTCACCGTCCAGCGACAATGAGCAGTTCTTC
J: TRBJ2-2; length: 14; D: -; V: TRBV5-1; size: -; CDR3: CASSVNGDTGELFF; DNA: TGCGCCAGCAGCGTCAACGGGGACACCGGGGAGCTGTTTTTT
J: TRBJ1-1; length: 14; D: -; V: TRBV7-2; size: -; CDR3: CASSLFGGNTEAFF; DNA: TGTGCCAGCAGCTTGTTTGGGGGGAACACTGAAGCTTTCTTT
J: TRBJ2-2; length: 13; D: TRBD1; V: TRBV9; size: -; CDR3: CASSPESDRAMFF; DNA: TGTGCCAGCAGCCCCGAGTCTGACAGGGCGATGTTTTTT
J: TRBJ1-5; length: 17; D: TRBD1; V: TRBV18; size: -; CDR3: CASSPGTGSLGNQPQHF; DNA: TGTGCCAGCTCACCAGGGACAGGGTCACTTGGCAATCAGCCCCAGCATTTT
J: TRBJ1-6; length: 17; D: -; V: TRBV30; size: -; CDR3: CAWSRLRRTASNSPLHF; DNA: TGTGCCTGGAGTCGACTCAGGCGGACAGCCTCTAATTCACCCCTCCACTTT
J: TRBJ1-5; length: 16; D: TRBD1; V: TRBV19; size: -; CDR3: CASSVRTGISNQPQHF; DNA: TGTGCCAGTAGTGTCAGGACAGGGATTAGCAATCAGCCCCAGCATTTT
J: TRBJ1-5; length: 14; D: TRBD1; V: TRBV6-5; size: -; CDR3: CASRQQGQGQPQHF; DNA: TGTGCCAGCAGGCAACAGGGGCAAGGTCAGCCCCAGCATTTT
J: TRBJ1-4; length: 14; D: TRBD1; V: TRBV19; size: -; CDR3: CASSTDREGEKLFF; DNA: TGTGCCAGTAGTACCGACAGGGAGGGTGAAAAACTGTTTTTT
J: TRBJ2-2; length: 15; D: -; V: TRBV18; size: -; CDR3: CASSAATGEAGELFF; DNA: TGTGCCAGCTCAGCGGCTACAGGGGAGGCCGGGGAGCTGTTTTTT
J: TRBJ2-6; length: 17; D: TRBD2; V: TRBV5-1; size: -; CDR3: CASSVLAGDSGANVLTF; DNA: TGCGCCAGCAGCGTCTTAGCGGGGGACTCTGGGGCCAACGTCCTGACTTTC
J: TRBJ1-4; length: 15; D: -; V: TRBV5-4; size: -; CDR3: CASSLGPAVGEKLFF; DNA: TGTGCCAGCAGCTTGGGACCCGCCGTCGGTGAAAAACTGTTTTTT
J: TRBJ1-2; length: 14; D: -; V: TRBV2; size: few; CDR3: CASTTETTNYGYTF; DNA: TGTGCCAGCACAACAGAGACTACTAACTATGGCTACACCTTC
J: TRBJ2-4; length: 13; D: TRBD1; V: TRBV18; size: -; CDR3: CASSRGQGVVQYF; DNA: TGTGCCAGCTCACGGGGACAGGGGGTCGTTCAGTACTTC
J: TRBJ1-5; length: 13; D: -; V: TRBV12-3/TRBV12-4; size: -; CDR3: CASSFLANQPQHF; DNA: TGTGCCAGCAGTTTTTTAGCCAATCAGCCCCAGCATTTT
J: TRBJ2-2; length: 13; D: -; V: TRBV18; size: -; CDR3: CASSPGTTGELFF; DNA: TGTGCCAGCTCACCAGGGACGACCGGGGAGCTGTTTTTT
J: TRBJ1-2; length: 13; D: -; V: TRBV27; size: -; CDR3: CASRPTGWVAYTF; DNA: TGTGCCAGCAGACCTACAGGGTGGGTAGCCTACACCTTC
J: TRBJ2-3; length: 13; D: -; V: TRBV4-2; size: -; CDR3: CASSQEITDTQYF; DNA: TGTGCCAGCAGCCAAGAGATCACAGATACGCAGTATTTT